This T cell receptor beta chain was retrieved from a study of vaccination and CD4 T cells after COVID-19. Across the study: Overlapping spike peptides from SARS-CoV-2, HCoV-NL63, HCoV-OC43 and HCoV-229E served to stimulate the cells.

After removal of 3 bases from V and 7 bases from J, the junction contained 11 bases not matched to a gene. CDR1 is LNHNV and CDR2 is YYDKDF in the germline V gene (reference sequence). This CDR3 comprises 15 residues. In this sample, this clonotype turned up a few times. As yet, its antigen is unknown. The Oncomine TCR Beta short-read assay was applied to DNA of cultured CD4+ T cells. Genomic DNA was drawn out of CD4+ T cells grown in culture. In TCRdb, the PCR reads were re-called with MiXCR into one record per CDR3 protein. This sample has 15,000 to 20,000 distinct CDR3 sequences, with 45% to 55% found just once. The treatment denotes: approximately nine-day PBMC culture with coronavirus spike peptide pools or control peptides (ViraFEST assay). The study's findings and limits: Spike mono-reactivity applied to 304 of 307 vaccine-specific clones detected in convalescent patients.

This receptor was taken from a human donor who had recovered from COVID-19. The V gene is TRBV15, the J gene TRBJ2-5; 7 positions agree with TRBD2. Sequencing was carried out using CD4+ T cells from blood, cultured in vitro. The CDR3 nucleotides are TGTGCCACCAGCAGCGACGCGGGGGTCTCGGGGACCCAGTACTTC. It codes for CATSSDAGVSGTQYF.